This T cell receptor beta chain derives from a study of shared clonotypes between healthy human individuals. Study context: Three plates were used per donor for CD4 naive, three for CD4 memory, two for CD8 naive and one for CD8 memory.

This clone has a single count. Its specificity is not known. Germline lookup yields CDR1 SGHDN and CDR2 FVKESK. The CDR3 has 16 amino acids. V was clipped by 0 bases and J by 2 bases, with 13 bases between them. Profiling relied on immunoSEQ multiplex PCR, and the TCRdb table lists in-frame clones only, not all of them. Of over 2 million clones listed, around 93% are singletons. Findings and caveats of the study: With few donors, the genetic and exposure-history diversity represented was limited.

The sequenced sample consisted of naive CD4+ T cells from PBMCs. Subset of the sample: CD45RA+ positively selected. The V and J genes are TRBV14 and TRBJ1-1; D remains ambiguous. The TCR was taken from a man aged 18 to 30 in good health. Some clones in this sample may be carry-over from other donors' samples. This chain's CDR3 is CASSQDSGRINTEAFF. CDR3 DNA: TGTGCCAGCAGCCAAGATAGTGGGAGAATCAACACTGAAGCTTTCTTT.